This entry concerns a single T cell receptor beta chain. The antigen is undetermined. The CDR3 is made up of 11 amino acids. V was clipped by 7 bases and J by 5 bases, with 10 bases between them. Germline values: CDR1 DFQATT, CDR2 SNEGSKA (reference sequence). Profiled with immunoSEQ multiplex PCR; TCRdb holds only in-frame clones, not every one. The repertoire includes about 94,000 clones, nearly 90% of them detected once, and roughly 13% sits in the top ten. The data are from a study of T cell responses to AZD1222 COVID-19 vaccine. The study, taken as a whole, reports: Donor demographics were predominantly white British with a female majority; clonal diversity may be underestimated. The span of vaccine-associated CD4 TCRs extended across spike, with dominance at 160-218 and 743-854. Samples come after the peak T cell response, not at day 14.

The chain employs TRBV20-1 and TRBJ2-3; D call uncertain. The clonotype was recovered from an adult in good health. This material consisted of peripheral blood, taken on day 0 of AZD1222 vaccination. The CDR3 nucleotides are TGCAGTGGGGGTCCGGGAGATACGCAGTATTTT. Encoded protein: CSGGPGDTQYF.